Below, one TCR beta chain is given with its context. Its antigen is undetermined. TCRdb passed the 5' RACE reads through MiXCR, listing each CDR3 protein once. The sample records approximately 190,000 distinct CDR3 sequences, over 10% being singletons. These data are taken from a study of CD8 T cells in ankylosing spondylitis. Whole-study results and caveats: It appeared that ankylosing spondylitis blood was characterized by a TCR beta motif of several highly homologous variants.

CDR1 and CDR2 from the germline V gene are KGHSH and LQKENI. The CDR3 is 15 residues long. Trimming took 2 bases from V and 6 from J, leaving 14 bases between them. The TCR sequence derives from a female donor with ankylosing spondylitis or in good health (not recorded which). J is TRBJ1-3 and V is TRBV18; D unresolved. The sample taken for sequencing was blood, either unsorted or a sorted T cell fraction (not recorded which). The CDR3 is CASSPAAAAQNTIYF. CDR3 sequence (DNA): TGTGCCAGCTCACCAGCGGCCGCGGCCCAAAACACCATATATTTT.